The rows below give T cell receptor beta chains drawn from one sample of a study of cytomegalovirus exposure and HLA in healthy donors. Produced via immunoSEQ multiplex PCR; TCRdb's table is partial and in-frame only. The sample has some 190,000 clones, around four fifths seen once. The source material was PBMCs. The origin of the receptors is a man between 18 and 29 years old in good health and CMV-seronegative. Each CDR3 is given with its conserved first and last residue. The order of the fields is J gene, V gene, CDR3 length, CDR3 protein.

j_call: TRBJ1-2
v_call: TRBV6-1
cdr3_length: 12
cdr3_aa: CASSESAYGYTF

j_call: TRBJ2-5
v_call: TRBV27
cdr3_length: 10
cdr3_aa: CASGLRTQYF

j_call: TRBJ2-3
v_call: TRBV4-1
cdr3_length: 20
cdr3_aa: CASSRTGASAGGLTTDTQYF

j_call: TRBJ1-1
v_call: TRBV9
cdr3_length: 15
cdr3_aa: CASSLKPTGETEAFF

j_call: TRBJ1-2
v_call: TRBV18
cdr3_length: 18
cdr3_aa: CASSPLPLLQGANYGYTF

j_call: TRBJ2-2
v_call: TRBV7-6
cdr3_length: 17
cdr3_aa: CASSLGRLAGGSGELFF

j_call: TRBJ1-5
v_call: TRBV19
cdr3_length: 17
cdr3_aa: CASRLEGLGRRNQPQHF

j_call: TRBJ2-7
v_call: TRBV18
cdr3_length: 16
cdr3_aa: CASSPSAGIPSYEQYF

j_call: TRBJ2-3
v_call: TRBV2
cdr3_length: 16
cdr3_aa: CASSERAGQSSDTQYF

j_call: TRBJ2-7
v_call: TRBV13
cdr3_length: 16
cdr3_aa: CASSTFGLAASYEQYF

j_call: TRBJ1-5
v_call: TRBV6-1
cdr3_length: 17
cdr3_aa: CASSDQSSLYSNQPQHF

j_call: TRBJ2-1
v_call: TRBV6-5
cdr3_length: 15
cdr3_aa: CASKPTGTANNEQFF

j_call: TRBJ1-2
v_call: TRBV28
cdr3_length: 15
cdr3_aa: CASTLGAGANYGYTF

j_call: TRBJ2-6
v_call: TRBV5-6
cdr3_length: 15
cdr3_aa: CASSFDRHGANVLTF

j_call: TRBJ1-3
v_call: TRBV18
cdr3_length: 14
cdr3_aa: CASSQGLSGNTIYF

j_call: TRBJ2-5
v_call: TRBV30
cdr3_length: 13
cdr3_aa: CAWSVPVQETQYF

j_call: TRBJ2-7
v_call: TRBV13
cdr3_length: 14
cdr3_aa: CASSRGLAFYEQYF

j_call: TRBJ2-1
v_call: TRBV25-1
cdr3_length: 13
cdr3_aa: CASTPGLGVTWFF

j_call: TRBJ2-7
v_call: TRBV7-6
cdr3_length: 15
cdr3_aa: CASSSNPDSSYEQYF

j_call: TRBJ1-1
v_call: TRBV7-2
cdr3_length: 15
cdr3_aa: CASSSWAEGNTEAFF

j_call: TRBJ2-7
v_call: TRBV7-3
cdr3_length: 18
cdr3_aa: CASSPQLRGSGSFHEQYF

j_call: TRBJ2-2
v_call: TRBV30
cdr3_length: 15
cdr3_aa: CAWRGLAGGTGELFF

j_call: TRBJ1-2
v_call: TRBV9
cdr3_length: 15
cdr3_aa: CASRGGGVDYYGYTF

j_call: TRBJ1-2
v_call: TRBV27
cdr3_length: 13
cdr3_aa: CASSLITGDGYTF

j_call: TRBJ2-3
v_call: TRBV23-1
cdr3_length: 16
cdr3_aa: CASSQSGQEGADTQYF

j_call: TRBJ2-1
v_call: TRBV5-6
cdr3_length: 16
cdr3_aa: CASSLVRGSSYNEQFF

j_call: TRBJ2-1
v_call: TRBV5-5
cdr3_length: 15
cdr3_aa: CASSPLGQPYNEQFF

j_call: TRBJ2-7
v_call: TRBV9
cdr3_length: 15
cdr3_aa: CASSVAGGNSYEQYF

j_call: TRBJ2-7
v_call: TRBV29-1
cdr3_length: 13
cdr3_aa: CSVLDTRSYEQYF

j_call: TRBJ1-2
v_call: TRBV7-9
cdr3_length: 17
cdr3_aa: CASSQDLRGGGLYGYTF

j_call: TRBJ2-7
v_call: TRBV4-2
cdr3_length: 16
cdr3_aa: CASSHEQTGGFREQYF

j_call: TRBJ2-5
v_call: TRBV6-6
cdr3_length: 16
cdr3_aa: CASSNLAGGLGETQYF

j_call: TRBJ2-6
v_call: TRBV4-3
cdr3_length: 17
cdr3_aa: CASSQEGTASGANVLTF